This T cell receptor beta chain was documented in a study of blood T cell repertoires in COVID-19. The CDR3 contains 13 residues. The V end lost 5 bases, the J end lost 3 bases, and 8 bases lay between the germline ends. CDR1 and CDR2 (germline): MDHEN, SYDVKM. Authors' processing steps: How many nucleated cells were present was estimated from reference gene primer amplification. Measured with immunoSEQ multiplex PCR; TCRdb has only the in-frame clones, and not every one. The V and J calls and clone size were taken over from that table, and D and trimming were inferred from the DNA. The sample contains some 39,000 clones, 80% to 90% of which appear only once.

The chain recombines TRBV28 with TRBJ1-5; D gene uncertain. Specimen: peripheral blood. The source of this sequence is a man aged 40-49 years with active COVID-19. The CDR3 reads CASSDTYNQPQHF. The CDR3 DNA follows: TGTGCCAGCAGTGACACCTACAATCAGCCCCAGCATTTT.